The clone carrying this T cell receptor (beta chain) has a single count. Its target is unknown. This sample is drawn from a study of a mutant IDH1 vaccine in newly diagnosed glioma. The time point here: week 23, last vaccination. What each vaccine dose contained was 300 ug of mutant IDH1 20-mer peptide, accompanied by topical imiquimod. The CDR3 loop spans 14 amino acids. Germline V gene lookup returns CDR1 MNHEY and CDR2 SVGAGI. With V trimmed by 5 bases and J by 4 bases, 7 bases remained unmatched. Sequencing was performed with immunoSEQ multiplex PCR; in TCRdb, only in-frame clones are kept and a portion is missing. The sample yields approximately 67,000 clones, under 90% seen once.

This specimen consisted of PBMCs, obtained from a glioma patient whose treatment included an IDH1 peptide vaccine. This sequence joins TRBV6-5 and TRBJ2-7; TRBD2 matches at 8 bases. This receptor was taken from a man between 18 and 29 years old with glioma. CDR3 nucleotides: TGTGCCAGCAGTAGACTAGCGAGAACGTACGAGCAGTACTTC. It encodes CASSRLARTYEQYF.